The rows below give T cell receptor beta chains drawn from one sample of a study of blood T cell repertoires in COVID-19. Assay: immunoSEQ multiplex PCR; the TCRdb copy retains only in-frame clones and omits some. The sample contains roughly 250,000 clones, around 83% of which appear only once. Sample: peripheral blood. All receptors come from a woman aged 60 to 75 with active or convalescent COVID-19. Both conserved end residues are part of each CDR3. D genes are given only for firm matches. Size is omitted from some rows. Given values are once, few, many or a class for expanded clones.

>TRBV13|.|once|TRBJ1-5
CASSLGQGINQPQHF
TGTGCCAGCAGCTTAGGACAGGGAATCAATCAGCCCCAGCATTTT
>TRBV9|.|.|TRBJ2-3
CASSPTEGWTDTQYF
TGTGCCAGCAGCCCAACGGAGGGCTGGACAGATACGCAGTATTTT
>TRBV6-5|.|.|TRBJ2-7
CASSPRATSYEQYF
TGTGCCAGCAGCCCCAGGGCCACCTCCTACGAGCAGTACTTC
>TRBV7-9|.|.|TRBJ1-1
CASRRPGGNTEAFF
TGTGCCAGCAGACGACCCGGGGGGAACACTGAAGCTTTCTTT
>TRBV10-3|.|.|TRBJ1-6
CAISEQGFPEYSPLHF
TGTGCCATCAGCGAGCAGGGCTTCCCGGAATATTCACCCCTCCACTTT
>TRBV6-1|.|.|TRBJ2-7
CASSESRTASAYEQYF
TGTGCCAGCAGTGAATCGAGGACAGCCTCCGCCTACGAGCAGTACTTC
>TRBV4-1|.|.|TRBJ2-1
CASSHTGAGAVYNEQFF
TGCGCCAGCAGCCACACGGGGGCGGGGGCCGTCTACAATGAGCAGTTCTTC
>TRBV15|TRBD2|.|TRBJ2-1
CATSRGSGGFEQFF
TGTGCCACCAGTAGGGGGAGCGGGGGGTTTGAGCAGTTCTTC
>TRBV21-1|.|.|TRBJ1-2
CASSMKRQGAQDYGYTF
TGTGCCAGCAGCATGAAGAGACAGGGGGCGCAGGACTATGGCTACACCTTC
>TRBV27|.|.|TRBJ1-1
CASSFSQNTEAFF
TGTGCCAGCAGTTTCAGTCAGAACACTGAAGCTTTCTTT
>TRBV9|TRBD1|.|TRBJ1-3
CASSVTGQGNTIYF
TGTGCCAGCAGCGTGACGGGACAGGGAAACACCATATATTTT
>TRBV5-1|TRBD2|.|TRBJ2-3
CASSWTSAGTDTQYF
TGCGCCAGCAGCTGGACTTCAGCGGGGACAGATACGCAGTATTTT
>TRBV3-1/TRBV3-2|.|once|TRBJ1-1
CASSQVPMNTEAFF
TGTGCCAGCAGCCAAGTGCCTATGAACACTGAAGCTTTCTTT
>TRBV19|TRBD1|.|TRBJ2-5
CASTPTGTGEETQYF
TGTGCCAGTACCCCGACCGGGACAGGGGAAGAGACCCAGTACTTC
>TRBV5-1|.|once|TRBJ2-1
CASSSRGAGEQFF
TGCGCCAGCAGTTCCCGGGGGGCTGGTGAGCAGTTCTTC
>TRBV18|.|few|TRBJ2-5
CASSPPGLQETQYF
TGTGCCAGCTCACCACCGGGACTCCAAGAGACCCAGTACTTC
>TRBV6-6|.|.|TRBJ1-5
CASSPTGSSNQPQHF
TGTGCCAGCAGTCCCACAGGGTCGAGCAATCAGCCCCAGCATTTT
>TRBV4-2|.|.|TRBJ2-1
CASSQAQGSYNEQFF
TGTGCCAGCAGCCAAGCCCAGGGATCCTACAATGAGCAGTTCTTC
>TRBV2|TRBD2|.|TRBJ2-1
CASWSGLAGEWQFF
TGTGCCAGCTGGTCCGGGCTAGCGGGGGAGTGGCAGTTCTTC
>TRBV19|.|few|TRBJ2-1
CASSIKGGSYNEQFF
TGTGCCAGTAGTATAAAAGGGGGTTCCTACAATGAGCAGTTCTTC
>TRBV4-1|.|.|TRBJ1-5
CASSQDHSPHQPQHF
TGCGCCAGCAGCCAAGATCACTCTCCCCATCAGCCCCAGCATTTT
>TRBV5-6|TRBD2|.|TRBJ2-3
CASSPGYERGLFTDTQYF
TGTGCCAGCAGCCCGGGGTATGAGCGGGGCCTTTTCACAGATACGCAGTATTTT